The present T cell receptor beta chain was sequenced within a study of Graves' ophthalmopathy and Graves' hyperthyroidism. Points from the study as a whole: The model's ophthalmopathy progression predictions had approximately 65% sensitivity and 72.22% specificity.

Hyperthyroidism counted as stable given no ophthalmopathy within 18 months of follow-up. The CDR3 totals 14 residues. Unmatched junction bases numbered 6, after V lost 5 bases and J lost 6 bases. Germline V CDR1 and CDR2: ENHRY, SYGVKD. This clonotype was observed at least ten times. Its antigen is as yet unknown. As the template, RNA transcripts were used to amplify TCR beta CDR3 regions. Amplification began with first-round RT-PCR using HTBI primers, then second-round multiplex PCR was performed. From the multiplex PCR reads, TCRdb called clonotypes with MiXCR, one entry per CDR3 protein. The sample carries more than 300,000 distinct CDR3 sequences, about 16% recorded once.

The TCR comes from a woman younger than 35 with stable Graves' hyperthyroidism. The chain recombines TRBV10-3 with TRBJ2-7; 11 nucleotides agree with TRBD1. Sequenced: peripheral blood. The CDR3 nucleotides are TGTGCCATCAGTCTGGGACAGGGGGGTGCCGAGCAGTACTTC. Translation: CAISLGQGGAEQYF.